Included here is one T cell receptor beta chain sequence, with context. Its antigen remains unknown. The data belong to a study of cytomegalovirus exposure and HLA in healthy donors. About the research overall: The same platform was used for the 130 or so validation repertoires and the roughly 600 first-cohort repertoires, a later analysis reported.

The study's findings and limits: Listed as cytomegalovirus-associated were 170 or so TCR beta chains. A few CMV-associated chains were confirmed in vitro to be specific for CMV antigens.

Sequencing used immunoSEQ multiplex PCR; TCRdb keeps in-frame clones, though not all of them. The sample carries roughly 68,000 clones, about 89% recorded once. This CDR3 is built from 16 residues. The germline V gene has CDR1 SGHDN and CDR2 FVKESK. V was shortened by 1 base and J by 4 bases, with 17 bases between the two germline ends. What was sequenced was PBMCs. J is TRBJ2-7 and V is TRBV14; weak D call: TRBD1 (5 bases). This receptor was taken from a woman between 18 and 29 years old in good health and CMV-seronegative. CDR3 region: CASSQGGNRRIYEQYF. The CDR3 nucleotides read TGTGCCAGCAGCCAAGGCGGAAACAGGAGAATATACGAGCAGTACTTC.